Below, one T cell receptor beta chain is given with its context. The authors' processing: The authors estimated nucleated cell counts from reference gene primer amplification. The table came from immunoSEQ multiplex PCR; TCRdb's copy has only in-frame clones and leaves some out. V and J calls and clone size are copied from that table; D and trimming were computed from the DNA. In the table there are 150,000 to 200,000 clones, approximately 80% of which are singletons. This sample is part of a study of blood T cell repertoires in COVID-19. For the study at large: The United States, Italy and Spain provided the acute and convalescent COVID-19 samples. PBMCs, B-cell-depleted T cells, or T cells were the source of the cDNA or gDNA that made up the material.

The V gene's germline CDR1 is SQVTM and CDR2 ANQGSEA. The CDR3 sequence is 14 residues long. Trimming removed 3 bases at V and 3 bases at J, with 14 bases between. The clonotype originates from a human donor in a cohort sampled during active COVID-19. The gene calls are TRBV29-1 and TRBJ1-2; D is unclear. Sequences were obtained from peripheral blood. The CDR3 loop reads CSVDYSERDYGYTF. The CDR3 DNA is TGCAGCGTTGACTACTCGGAACGGGACTATGGCTACACCTTC.